The clone carrying this TCR beta chain was observed a handful of times. The antigen remains unidentified. CDR1 and CDR2 from the germline V gene are DFQATT and SNEGSKA (reference sequence). This CDR3 has 11 residues. V was trimmed by 3 bases and J by 2 bases, leaving 4 bases between them. TCRdb itself ran the reads through MiXCR, one entry per CDR3 protein. The table has approximately 500,000 distinct CDR3 sequences, 26% seen once. These data belong to a study of T cell repertoires in cytomegalovirus infection. Study-wide results and caveats: Ex vivo responses were dominated by HLA-C-restricted CMV-specific TCR beta clonotypes.

This TCR was recovered from a human donor in good health (CMV status not recorded). Some clones in this sample may be carry-over from other donors' samples. J is TRBJ2-5 and V is TRBV20-1; no clear D gene. Specimen: PBMCs. In nucleotides, the CDR3 is TGCAGTGCTAGCGGACAAGAGACCCAGTACTTC. As protein: CSASGQETQYF.